The table lists the clone carrying this TCR beta chain with many counts. Its antigen is unknown. Template material for amplifying TCR beta CDR3 regions consisted of RNA transcripts. Using the HTBI primer set, a first-round RT-PCR was run on the TCR CDR3. Using its own MiXCR run on the multiplex PCR reads, TCRdb lists one record per CDR3 protein. The data hold approximately 640,000 distinct CDR3 sequences, with 17% observed a single time. The sample is drawn from a study of T cells in Graves' hyperthyroidism and ophthalmopathy. A lack of ophthalmopathy progression within 18 months defined stable Graves' hyperthyroidism. Any patient presenting with uncontrolled infection, other autoimmune disease, pregnancy or lactation was left out. The study's findings and limits: The majority of expanded thyroid clonotypes above 0.001 also appeared in blood.

Sequences were obtained from blood. This clonotype originated in a man over 45 with Graves' hyperthyroidism.

As DNA, the CDR3 is TGCAGCGTTGAAGCATCCCTGGATGAGCAGTTCTTC. Translated: CSVEASLDEQFF. The rearrangement joins TRBV29-1 to TRBJ2-1; D is unresolved. The V end lost 1 base, the J end lost 8 bases, and 9 bases lay between the germline ends. The germline gives CDR1 SQVTM, CDR2 ANQGSEA. The CDR3 spans 12 residues.